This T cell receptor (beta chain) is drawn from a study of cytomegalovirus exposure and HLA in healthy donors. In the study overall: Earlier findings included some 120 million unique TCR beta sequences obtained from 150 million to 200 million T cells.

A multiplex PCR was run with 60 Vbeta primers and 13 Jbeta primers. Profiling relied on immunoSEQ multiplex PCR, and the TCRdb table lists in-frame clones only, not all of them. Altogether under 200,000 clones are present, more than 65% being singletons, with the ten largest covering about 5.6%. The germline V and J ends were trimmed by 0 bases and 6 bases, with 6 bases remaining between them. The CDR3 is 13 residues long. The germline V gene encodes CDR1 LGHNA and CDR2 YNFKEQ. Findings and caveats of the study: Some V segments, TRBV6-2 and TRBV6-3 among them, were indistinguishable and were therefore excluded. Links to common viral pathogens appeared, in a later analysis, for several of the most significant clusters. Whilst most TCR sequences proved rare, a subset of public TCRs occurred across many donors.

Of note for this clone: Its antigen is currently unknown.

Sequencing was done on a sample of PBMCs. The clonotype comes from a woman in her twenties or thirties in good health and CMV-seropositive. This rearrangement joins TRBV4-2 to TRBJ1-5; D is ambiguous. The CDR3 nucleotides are TGTGCCAGCAGCCAAGATCCGCGTCAGCCCCAGCATTTT. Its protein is CASSQDPRQPQHF.